This entry lists 12 T cell receptor beta chains sequenced from one sample in a study of T cell repertoires in cytomegalovirus infection. A single record per CDR3 protein comes from TCRdb applying MiXCR to the reads. The data show about 130,000 distinct CDR3 sequences, roughly 9% seen once. What was sequenced was PBMCs. The receptors stem from a human donor in good health (CMV status not recorded). Some clones in this sample may be carry-over from other donors' samples.

This clonotype was seen a few times. The chain uses TRBV5-1 and TRBJ1-1, with a weak D call TRBD1 (6 bases). The V and J ends lost 4 bases and 6 bases respectively, with 16 bases between them. The CDR3 sequence is 14 residues long. Germline values: CDR1 SGHRS, CDR2 YFSETQ. The CDR3 reads CASSTQTGSPEAFF. The CDR3 nucleotides read TGCGCCAGCAGCACCCAGACAGGCAGCCCTGAAGCTTTCTTT.

This clonotype appeared a few times. The chain has TRBV4-1 and TRBJ1-1; no clear D. Deletions cut 0 bases from V and 6 bases from J, with 2 bases between. In germline, CDR1 is MGHRA, CDR2 YSYEKL. This CDR3 contains 11 residues. The DNA for the CDR3 is TGCGCCAGCAGCCAAGATTCTGAAGCTTTCTTT. The encoded protein is CASSQDSEAFF.

This clonotype was seen repeatedly, ten times or more. The chain combines TRBV28 with TRBJ1-1, with 7 bases matching TRBD1. J was trimmed by 7 bases and V by 2 bases; bases with no gene match: 7. The CDR3 sequence is 14 residues long. Germline CDR1 and CDR2: MDHEN and SYDVKM. This CDR3 is CASSLIKGASEAFF. CDR3 sequence (DNA): TGTGCCAGCAGTTTAATTAAGGGGGCGAGTGAAGCTTTCTTT.

This clonotype was counted at least ten times. This rearrangement joins TRBV12-3 or TRBV12-4 to TRBJ1-5; no definite D call. The CDR3 runs to 13 residues. The V end was cut by 3 bases, the J end by 5 bases, with 8 bases between. As DNA, the CDR3 is TGTGCCAGCAGTTTCGCGGGATATCAGCCCCAGCATTTT. Translation: CASSFAGYQPQHF.

At least ten counts were recorded for this clonotype. This rearrangement joins TRBV14 to TRBJ2-1; no firm D call. Germline CDR1 is SGHDN and CDR2 is FVKESK. V was pared by 4 bases and J by 1 base, with 14 bases between. There are 16 residues in the CDR3. The CDR3 DNA reads as TGTGCCAGCAGCCCCCTAGGGCAGAATTCCTACAATGAGCAGTTCTTC. Amino acids: CASSPLGQNSYNEQFF.

Only a few counts were recorded for this clonotype. V and J are TRBV2 and TRBJ2-5; the match to TRBD1 covers 7 bases. CDR1 is SNHLY and CDR2 is FYNNEI in the germline V gene. The CDR3 contains 14 residues. The junction had 7 bases not matched to a gene; V was cut back by 7 bases and J by 2 bases. The DNA for the CDR3 is TGTGCCAGCACCCCGGGACAGTATCAAGAGACCCAGTACTTC. It specifies CASTPGQYQETQYF.

CDR3 loop: CASSLAGTGMAEAFF. CDR3 DNA sequence: TGTGCCAGCAGCTTGGCCGGGACAGGTATGGCTGAAGCTTTCTTT. The chain combines TRBV5-4 with TRBJ1-1; 8 bases align to TRBD1. With 0 bases clipped from V and 6 bases from J, the junction kept 7 bases outside the gene matches. The CDR3 extends over 15 amino acids. Looked up from germline, CDR1 is SGHNT and CDR2 is YYREEE (reference sequence). The whole variable domain, filled in from reference TRBV5-4 and TRBJ1-1, reads ETGVTQSPTHLIKTRGQQVTLRCSSQSGHNTVSWYQQALGQGPQFIFQYYREEENGRGNFPPRFSGLQFPNYSSELNVNALELDDSALYLCASSLAGTGMAEAFFGQGTRLTVV.

This clonotype was counted many times. V usage is TRBV7-2 and J usage is TRBJ1-5; 7 nucleotides align to TRBD1. This CDR3 contains 13 residues. Germline loops: CDR1 SGHTA, CDR2 FQGNSA. Trimming cost V 5 bases and J 2 bases; bases outside gene matches: 0. In DNA form, the CDR3 reads TGTGCCAGCAGCGGGACAGGCAATCAGCCCCAGCATTTT. Encoded protein: CASSGTGNQPQHF.

CDR3 protein: CASGFGTAGNQPQHF. CDR3 DNA: TGTGCTAGTGGTTTTGGGACAGCGGGCAATCAGCCCCAGCATTTT. The rearrangement joins TRBV12-5 to TRBJ1-5; TRBD1 aligns across 7 bases. The germline gives CDR1 LGHNT, CDR2 FRNRAP. There are 15 residues in the CDR3. V shed 3 bases and J 2 bases; nucleotides not matched to a gene: 4.

There are many counts of this clonotype. This chain connects TRBV7-2 to TRBJ1-6; D may be TRBD1 (5 bases). The V end was cut by 2 bases, the J end by 11 bases, with 10 bases between. The CDR3 extends over 13 amino acids. Germline CDR1 is SGHTA and CDR2 is FQGNSA. CDR3 sequence reads: CASSLRGVAPLHF. The CDR3 DNA reads as TGTGCCAGCAGCTTAAGAGGGGTGGCACCCCTCCACTTT.

This clonotype was detected many times. The V gene is TRBV19, the J gene TRBJ1-1; 9 nucleotides align to TRBD1. CDR3 length: 15 residues. V lost 3 bases, J lost 6 bases, and 8 bases stayed unmatched. From germline, CDR1 is LNHDA and CDR2 SQIVND (reference sequence). The CDR3 bases are TGTGCCAGTAGTATGCCCGGACAGGGGACCCCTGAAGCTTTCTTT. Encoded protein: CASSMPGQGTPEAFF.

A single count supports this clonotype. This chain links TRBV29-1 with TRBJ2-6; D unresolved. This CDR3 contains 11 residues. V lost 6 bases and J 1 base, leaving 1 base between the germline ends. Germline loops: CDR1 SQVTM, CDR2 ANQGSEA. CDR3 loop: CSVSGANVLTF. CDR3 DNA: TGCAGCGTATCTGGGGCCAACGTCCTGACTTTC.